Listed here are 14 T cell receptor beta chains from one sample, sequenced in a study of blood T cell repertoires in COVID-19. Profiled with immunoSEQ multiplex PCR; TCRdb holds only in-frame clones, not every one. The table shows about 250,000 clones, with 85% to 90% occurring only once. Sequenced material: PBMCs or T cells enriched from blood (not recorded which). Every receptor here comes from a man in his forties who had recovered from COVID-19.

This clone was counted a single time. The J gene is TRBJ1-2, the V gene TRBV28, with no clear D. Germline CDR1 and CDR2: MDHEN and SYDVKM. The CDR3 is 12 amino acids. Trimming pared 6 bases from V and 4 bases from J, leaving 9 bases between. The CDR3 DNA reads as TGTGCCAGCAGCGTGTCAGGCTATGGCTACACCTTC. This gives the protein CASSVSGYGYTF.

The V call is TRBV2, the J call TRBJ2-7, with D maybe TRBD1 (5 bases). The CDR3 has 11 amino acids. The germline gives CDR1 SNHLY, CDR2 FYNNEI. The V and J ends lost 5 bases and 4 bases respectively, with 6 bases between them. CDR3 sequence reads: CASSRGYEQYF. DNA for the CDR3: TGTGCCAGCAGTAGGGGTTACGAGCAGTACTTC.

For the CDR3, the DNA is TGTGCCAGCAGTTATGAACCGCAGGGAGAAGCTTTCTTT. Its translation is CASSYEPQGEAFF. The rearrangement joins TRBV6-5 to TRBJ1-1, with D tentatively TRBD1 (5 bases). V was trimmed by 3 bases and J by 8 bases, leaving 13 bases between them. Germline V gives CDR1 MNHEY, CDR2 SVGAGI. CDR3 length: 13 amino acids.

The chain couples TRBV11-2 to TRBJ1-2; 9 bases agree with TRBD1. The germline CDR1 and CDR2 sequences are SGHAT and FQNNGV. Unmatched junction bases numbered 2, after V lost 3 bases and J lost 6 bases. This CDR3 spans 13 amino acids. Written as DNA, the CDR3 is TGTGCCAGCAGCTTTACAGGGGGCGATGGCTACACCTTC. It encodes CASSFTGGDGYTF.

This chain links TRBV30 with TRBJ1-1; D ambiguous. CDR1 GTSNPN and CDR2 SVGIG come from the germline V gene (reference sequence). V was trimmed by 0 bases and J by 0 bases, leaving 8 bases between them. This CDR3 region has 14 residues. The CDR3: CAWSVFRVNTEAFF. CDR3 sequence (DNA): TGTGCCTGGAGTGTATTCCGGGTGAACACTGAAGCTTTCTTT. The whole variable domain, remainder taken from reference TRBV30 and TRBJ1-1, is SQTIHQWPATLVQPVGSPLSLECTVEGTSNPNLYWYRQAAGRGLQLLFYSVGIGQISSEVPQNLSASRPQDRQFILSSKKLLLSDSGFYLCAWSVFRVNTEAFFGQGTRLTVV.

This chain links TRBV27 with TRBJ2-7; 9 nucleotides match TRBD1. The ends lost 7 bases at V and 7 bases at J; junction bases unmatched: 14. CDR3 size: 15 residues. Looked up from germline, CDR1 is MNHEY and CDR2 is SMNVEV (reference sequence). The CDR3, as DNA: TGTGCCAGCACCCTTAACAGGGGGCCGTCGAGGGAGCAGTACTTC. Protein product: CASTLNRGPSREQYF.

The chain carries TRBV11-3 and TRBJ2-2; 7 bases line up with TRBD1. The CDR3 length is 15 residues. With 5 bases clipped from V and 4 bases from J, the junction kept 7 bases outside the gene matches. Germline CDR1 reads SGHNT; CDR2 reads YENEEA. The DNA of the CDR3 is TGTGCCAGCAGCCCCTCGACAGGGCCCACCGGGGAGCTGTTTTTT. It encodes CASSPSTGPTGELFF. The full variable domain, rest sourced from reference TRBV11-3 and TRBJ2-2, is EAGVVQSPRYKIIEKKQPVAFWCNPISGHNTLYWYLQNLGQGPELLIRYENEEAVDDSQLPKDRFSAERLKGVDSTLKIQPAELGDSAVYLCASSPSTGPTGELFFGEGSRLTVL.

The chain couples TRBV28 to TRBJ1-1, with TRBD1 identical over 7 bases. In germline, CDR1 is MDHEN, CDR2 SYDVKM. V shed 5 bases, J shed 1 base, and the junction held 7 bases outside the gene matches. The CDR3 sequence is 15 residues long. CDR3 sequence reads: CASSTAGQKNTEAFF. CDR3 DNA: TGTGCCAGCAGTACCGCGGGACAGAAGAACACTGAAGCTTTCTTT.

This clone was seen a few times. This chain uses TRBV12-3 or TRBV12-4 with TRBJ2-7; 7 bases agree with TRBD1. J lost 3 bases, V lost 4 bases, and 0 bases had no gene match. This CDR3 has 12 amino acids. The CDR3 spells CASSWDSYEQYF. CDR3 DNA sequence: TGTGCCAGCAGTTGGGACAGCTACGAGCAGTACTTC.

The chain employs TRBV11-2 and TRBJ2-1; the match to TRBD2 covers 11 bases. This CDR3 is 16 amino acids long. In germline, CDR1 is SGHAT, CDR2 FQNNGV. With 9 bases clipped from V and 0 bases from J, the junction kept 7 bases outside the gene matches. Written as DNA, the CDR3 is TGTGCCAGTTCAACTAGCGGGGGCTTCTCCTACAATGAGCAGTTCTTC. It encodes CASSTSGGFSYNEQFF. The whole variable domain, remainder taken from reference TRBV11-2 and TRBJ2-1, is EAGVAQSPRYKIIEKRQSVAFWCNPISGHATLYWYQQILGQGPKLLIQFQNNGVVDDSQLPKDRFSAERLKGVDSTLKIQPAKLEDSAVYLCASSTSGGFSYNEQFFGPGTRLTVL.

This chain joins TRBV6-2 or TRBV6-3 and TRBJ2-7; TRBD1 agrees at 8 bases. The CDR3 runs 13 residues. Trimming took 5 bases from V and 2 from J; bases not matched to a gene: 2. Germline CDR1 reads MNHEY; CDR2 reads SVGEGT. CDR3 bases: TGTGCCAGCAGTCCGGACAGGGCCTACGAGCAGTACTTC. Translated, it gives CASSPDRAYEQYF.

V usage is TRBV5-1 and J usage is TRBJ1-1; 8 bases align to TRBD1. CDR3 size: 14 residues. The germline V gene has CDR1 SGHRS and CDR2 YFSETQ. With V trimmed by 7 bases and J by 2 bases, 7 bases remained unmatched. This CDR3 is CASVSGTGNTEAFF. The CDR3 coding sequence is TGCGCCAGCGTATCCGGGACAGGAAACACTGAAGCTTTCTTT. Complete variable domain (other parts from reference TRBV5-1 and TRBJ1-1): KAGVTQTPRYLIKTRGQQVTLSCSPISGHRSVSWYQQTPGQGLQFLFEYFSETQRNKGNFPGRFSGRQFSNSRSEMNVSTLELGDSALYLCASVSGTGNTEAFFGQGTRLTVV.

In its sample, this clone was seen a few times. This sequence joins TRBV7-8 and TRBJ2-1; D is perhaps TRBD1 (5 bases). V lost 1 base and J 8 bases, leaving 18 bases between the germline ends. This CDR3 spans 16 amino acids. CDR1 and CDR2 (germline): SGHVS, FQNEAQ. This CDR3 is CASSLDRWGGAHEQFF. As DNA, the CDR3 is TGTGCCAGCAGCTTAGATCGGTGGGGCGGAGCCCATGAGCAGTTCTTC.

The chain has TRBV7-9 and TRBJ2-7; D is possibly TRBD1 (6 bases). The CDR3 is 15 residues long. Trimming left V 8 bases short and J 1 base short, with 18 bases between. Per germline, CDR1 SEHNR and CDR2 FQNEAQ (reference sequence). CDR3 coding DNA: TGTGCCAGCGATCCAGAGTCAGGGGAGTCCTACGAGCAGTACTTC. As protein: CASDPESGESYEQYF.